The clone carrying this TCR beta chain appeared many times. RNA transcripts were the source from which TCR beta CDR3 regions were amplified. HTBI-primed first-round RT-PCR preceded second-round multiplex PCR. TCRdb reprocessed the multiplex PCR reads via MiXCR and lists one record per CDR3 protein. Found here are roughly 1.1 million distinct CDR3 sequences, approximately 35% of them singletons; the top ten hold over 8.5%. This record belongs to a study of Graves' ophthalmopathy and Graves' hyperthyroidism. The origin of this receptor is an adult man with Graves' hyperthyroidism. Sequencing input: peripheral blood or thyroid tissue (not recorded which).

The CDR3 coding sequence is TGTGCCAGCAGCGTCGGAAACGGGGAGCTGTTTTTT. Residues: CASSVGNGELFF. The chain uses TRBV9 and TRBJ2-2; D is undetermined. There are 12 residues in the CDR3. Germline CDR1 SGDLS, CDR2 YYNGEE. Trimming took off 2 bases at V and 7 bases at J, with 6 bases between the two ends.